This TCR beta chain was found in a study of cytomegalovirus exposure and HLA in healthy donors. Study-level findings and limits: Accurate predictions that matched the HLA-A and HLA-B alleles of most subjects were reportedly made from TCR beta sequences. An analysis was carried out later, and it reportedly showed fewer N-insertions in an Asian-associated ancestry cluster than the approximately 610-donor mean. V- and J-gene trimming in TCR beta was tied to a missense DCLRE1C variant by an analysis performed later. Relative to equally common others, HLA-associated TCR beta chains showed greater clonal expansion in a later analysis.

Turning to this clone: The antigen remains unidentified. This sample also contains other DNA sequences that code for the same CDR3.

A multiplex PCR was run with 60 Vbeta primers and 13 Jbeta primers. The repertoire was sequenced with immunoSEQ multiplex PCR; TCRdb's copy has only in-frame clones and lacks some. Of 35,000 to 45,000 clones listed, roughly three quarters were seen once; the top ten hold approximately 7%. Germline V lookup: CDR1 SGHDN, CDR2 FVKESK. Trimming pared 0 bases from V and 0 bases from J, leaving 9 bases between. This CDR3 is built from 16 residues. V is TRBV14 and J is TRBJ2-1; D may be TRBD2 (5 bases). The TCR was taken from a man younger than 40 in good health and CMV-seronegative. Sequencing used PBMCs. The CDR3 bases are TGTGCCAGCAGCCAAGATTCCGGGGACTCCTACAATGAGCAGTTCTTC. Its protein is CASSQDSGDSYNEQFF.